A selection of T cell receptor beta chains follows, all from one sample in a study of response to subunit inactivated influenza vaccine. Each CDR3 protein gets one entry after TCRdb re-called the RT-PCR reads with MiXCR. Of a few hundred thousand distinct CDR3 sequences listed, 14% are singletons. The input for sequencing was PBMCs from blood, taken 11 to 12 days after vaccination. The receptor source for this set is a man between 45 and 60 years old who received an inactivated influenza vaccine. CDR3s include the opening cysteine and the closing phenylalanine or tryptophan. A D gene is named only where the DNA matches it firmly. Part of the rows lack a size; the others show once, few, many or a class for expanded clones.

size: -
J: TRBJ1-6
length: 14
V: TRBV7-9
D: TRBD1
DNA: TGTGCCAGCAGCTCCGGACAGGGTCGATCACCCCTCCACTTT
CDR3: CASSSGQGRSPLHF

size: -
J: TRBJ2-7
length: 14
V: TRBV5-1
D: -
DNA: TGCGCCAGCAGCCTTGGGACTCCGATCGACGAGCAGTACTTC
CDR3: CASSLGTPIDEQYF

size: many
J: TRBJ2-5
length: 16
V: TRBV7-9
D: TRBD1
DNA: TGTGCCAGCAGCTTCGGACAGGGGTTGAATCGGGAGACCCAGTACTTC
CDR3: CASSFGQGLNRETQYF

size: few
J: TRBJ2-2
length: 15
V: TRBV6-2/TRBV6-3
D: -
DNA: TGTGCCAGCAGCACCGGGACGGGGGACACCGGGGAGCTGTTTTTT
CDR3: CASSTGTGDTGELFF

size: -
J: TRBJ2-3
length: 15
V: TRBV4-3
D: -
DNA: TGCGCCAGCAGCCAAGAGTTGAATTTGCCCGATACGCAGTATTTT
CDR3: CASSQELNLPDTQYF

size: once
J: TRBJ2-5
length: 15
V: TRBV15
D: -
DNA: TGTGCCACCAGCAAGTGGACAGAAGACCAAGAGACCCAGTACTTC
CDR3: CATSKWTEDQETQYF

size: -
J: TRBJ2-1
length: 16
V: TRBV23-1
D: TRBD2
DNA: TGCGCCAGCAGTCAATCACAACTAGCGGAACAGAATGAGCAGTTCTTC
CDR3: CASSQSQLAEQNEQFF

size: -
J: TRBJ2-1
length: 15
V: TRBV3-1
D: TRBD2
DNA: TGTGCCAGCAGCCCCCAGCGGGAGCAGGCTTATGAGCAGTTCTTC
CDR3: CASSPQREQAYEQFF

size: -
J: TRBJ1-1
length: 17
V: TRBV12-3/TRBV12-4
D: TRBD1
DNA: TGTGCCAGTTGGGACCCAATTTCGACAGGGCCGGGCACTGAAGAGTTCTTT
CDR3: CASWDPISTGPGTEEFF

size: -
J: TRBJ2-2
length: 15
V: TRBV2
D: -
DNA: TGTGCCAGCAGTGAAAGGACTAAGGACACCGGGGAGCTGTTTTTT
CDR3: CASSERTKDTGELFF

size: few
J: TRBJ1-2
length: 13
V: TRBV7-9
D: -
DNA: TGTGCCAGCAGCGTCCGGGACGGCTATGGCTACACCTTC
CDR3: CASSVRDGYGYTF

size: many
J: TRBJ2-2
length: 15
V: TRBV5-1
D: -
DNA: TGCGCCAGCAGACCTGGGGGTACCAACACCGGGGAGCTGTTTTTT
CDR3: CASRPGGTNTGELFF

size: -
J: TRBJ2-2
length: 17
V: TRBV9
D: -
DNA: TGTGCCAGCAGCGTGCAACGTACAGGGATGAACACCGGGGAGCTGTTTTTT
CDR3: CASSVQRTGMNTGELFF

size: many
J: TRBJ1-2
length: 14
V: TRBV28
D: -
DNA: TGTGCCAGCAGTTTATCTGACAGGAACTATGGCTACACCTTC
CDR3: CASSLSDRNYGYTF

size: many
J: TRBJ1-5
length: 13
V: TRBV7-8
D: -
DNA: TGTGCCAGCAGCTTAGGCAGGGGTGGGCCCCAGCATTTT
CDR3: CASSLGRGGPQHF

size: few
J: TRBJ1-1
length: 15
V: TRBV10-3
D: -
DNA: TGTGCCATCAGACCCGACAGGATCATGAACACTGAAGCTTTCTTT
CDR3: CAIRPDRIMNTEAFF

size: many
J: TRBJ2-2
length: 17
V: TRBV4-2
D: -
DNA: TGTGCCAGCAGCCAAGGTCGTCTAGCGAAGAACACCGGGGAGCTGTTTTTT
CDR3: CASSQGRLAKNTGELFF

size: many
J: TRBJ1-3
length: 13
V: TRBV29-1
D: -
DNA: TGCAGCGTTGGTCAGGGCTCTGGAAACACCATATATTTT
CDR3: CSVGQGSGNTIYF

size: -
J: TRBJ2-1
length: 15
V: TRBV3-1
D: -
DNA: TGTGCCAGCAGCCAAGAGGGGCATAGAGTCGATGAGCAGTTCTTC
CDR3: CASSQEGHRVDEQFF

size: -
J: TRBJ2-5
length: 14
V: TRBV9
D: -
DNA: TGTGCCAGCAGCGTAGGGCCGGGCGAACAGACCCAGTACTTC
CDR3: CASSVGPGEQTQYF

size: -
J: TRBJ1-1
length: 12
V: TRBV7-9
D: -
DNA: TGTGCCAGCAGCTTAGCGGGCCGTGAAGCTTTCTTT
CDR3: CASSLAGREAFF

size: many
J: TRBJ2-3
length: 15
V: TRBV29-1
D: TRBD2
DNA: TGCAGCGTTGATGGGACTAGCGGGAGGACAGATACGCAGTATTTT
CDR3: CSVDGTSGRTDTQYF

size: few
J: TRBJ2-1
length: 15
V: TRBV30
D: TRBD2
DNA: TGTGCCTGGACCCGGGGGACTAGCGGGAGTTCGGAGCAGTTCTTC
CDR3: CAWTRGTSGSSEQFF

size: -
J: TRBJ2-7
length: 16
V: TRBV6-1
D: -
DNA: TGTGCCAGCAGTCCCGGGTTGGAGGTATCAACCTACGAGCAGTACTTC
CDR3: CASSPGLEVSTYEQYF

size: few
J: TRBJ2-1
length: 14
V: TRBV3-1
D: TRBD1
DNA: TGTGCCAGCAGCCAAGGGCACAGGGGAAGTGAGCAGTTCTTC
CDR3: CASSQGHRGSEQFF

size: few
J: TRBJ1-4
length: 16
V: TRBV20-1
D: TRBD1
DNA: TGCAGTGCTAGAAGGACAGGGCCGGGTGGTAATGAAAAACTGTTTTTT
CDR3: CSARRTGPGGNEKLFF

size: -
J: TRBJ2-3
length: 17
V: TRBV5-1
D: TRBD1
DNA: TGCGCCAGCAGCTTGGAGGGGGACAGGGGAGGAACAGATACGCAGTATTTT
CDR3: CASSLEGDRGGTDTQYF

size: -
J: TRBJ1-2
length: 11
V: TRBV30
D: -
DNA: TGTGCCTGGAGTAAAGGTCCTGGCTACACCTTC
CDR3: CAWSKGPGYTF

size: -
J: TRBJ2-4
length: 15
V: TRBV6-1
D: -
DNA: TGTGCCACCGACCTCTTGACAGGAGCCAAAAACATTCAGTACTTC
CDR3: CATDLLTGAKNIQYF

size: few
J: TRBJ2-1
length: 16
V: TRBV15
D: TRBD2
DNA: TGTGCCACCAGCGCACAACTAGCGTCGAATCACAATGAGCAGTTCTTC
CDR3: CATSAQLASNHNEQFF

size: few
J: TRBJ2-7
length: 15
V: TRBV2
D: TRBD1
DNA: TGTGCCAGCAGTCAAGGGACAGGGCAATCCTACGAGCAGTACTTC
CDR3: CASSQGTGQSYEQYF

size: -
J: TRBJ1-3
length: 15
V: TRBV5-1
D: -
DNA: TGCGCCAGCACCCAACAGGGTTTAAAAGGAAACACCATATATTTT
CDR3: CASTQQGLKGNTIYF

size: few
J: TRBJ2-1
length: 16
V: TRBV11-2
D: TRBD2
DNA: TGTGCCAGCAGCTTTAGCGGGGCCGGCTCCTACAATGAGCAGTTCTTC
CDR3: CASSFSGAGSYNEQFF

size: few
J: TRBJ1-1
length: 15
V: TRBV10-3
D: -
DNA: TGTGCCATCCTTCCACTTCCGGGCCCGCCGACCCCTTCCCTTTTT
CDR3: CAILPLPGPPTPSLF

size: -
J: TRBJ2-2
length: 15
V: TRBV28
D: -
DNA: TGTGCCAGCAGTTTGGTGTCCAGGGTTACCGGGGAGCTGTTTTTT
CDR3: CASSLVSRVTGELFF

size: few
J: TRBJ2-7
length: 14
V: TRBV11-2
D: -
DNA: TGTGCCAGCAGCTTAGGGTGGGGGTATGGCGAGCAGTACTTC
CDR3: CASSLGWGYGEQYF

size: few
J: TRBJ2-7
length: 13
V: TRBV7-2
D: -
DNA: TGTGCCAGCAGCTTAACCGAAACCTACGAGCAGTACTTC
CDR3: CASSLTETYEQYF